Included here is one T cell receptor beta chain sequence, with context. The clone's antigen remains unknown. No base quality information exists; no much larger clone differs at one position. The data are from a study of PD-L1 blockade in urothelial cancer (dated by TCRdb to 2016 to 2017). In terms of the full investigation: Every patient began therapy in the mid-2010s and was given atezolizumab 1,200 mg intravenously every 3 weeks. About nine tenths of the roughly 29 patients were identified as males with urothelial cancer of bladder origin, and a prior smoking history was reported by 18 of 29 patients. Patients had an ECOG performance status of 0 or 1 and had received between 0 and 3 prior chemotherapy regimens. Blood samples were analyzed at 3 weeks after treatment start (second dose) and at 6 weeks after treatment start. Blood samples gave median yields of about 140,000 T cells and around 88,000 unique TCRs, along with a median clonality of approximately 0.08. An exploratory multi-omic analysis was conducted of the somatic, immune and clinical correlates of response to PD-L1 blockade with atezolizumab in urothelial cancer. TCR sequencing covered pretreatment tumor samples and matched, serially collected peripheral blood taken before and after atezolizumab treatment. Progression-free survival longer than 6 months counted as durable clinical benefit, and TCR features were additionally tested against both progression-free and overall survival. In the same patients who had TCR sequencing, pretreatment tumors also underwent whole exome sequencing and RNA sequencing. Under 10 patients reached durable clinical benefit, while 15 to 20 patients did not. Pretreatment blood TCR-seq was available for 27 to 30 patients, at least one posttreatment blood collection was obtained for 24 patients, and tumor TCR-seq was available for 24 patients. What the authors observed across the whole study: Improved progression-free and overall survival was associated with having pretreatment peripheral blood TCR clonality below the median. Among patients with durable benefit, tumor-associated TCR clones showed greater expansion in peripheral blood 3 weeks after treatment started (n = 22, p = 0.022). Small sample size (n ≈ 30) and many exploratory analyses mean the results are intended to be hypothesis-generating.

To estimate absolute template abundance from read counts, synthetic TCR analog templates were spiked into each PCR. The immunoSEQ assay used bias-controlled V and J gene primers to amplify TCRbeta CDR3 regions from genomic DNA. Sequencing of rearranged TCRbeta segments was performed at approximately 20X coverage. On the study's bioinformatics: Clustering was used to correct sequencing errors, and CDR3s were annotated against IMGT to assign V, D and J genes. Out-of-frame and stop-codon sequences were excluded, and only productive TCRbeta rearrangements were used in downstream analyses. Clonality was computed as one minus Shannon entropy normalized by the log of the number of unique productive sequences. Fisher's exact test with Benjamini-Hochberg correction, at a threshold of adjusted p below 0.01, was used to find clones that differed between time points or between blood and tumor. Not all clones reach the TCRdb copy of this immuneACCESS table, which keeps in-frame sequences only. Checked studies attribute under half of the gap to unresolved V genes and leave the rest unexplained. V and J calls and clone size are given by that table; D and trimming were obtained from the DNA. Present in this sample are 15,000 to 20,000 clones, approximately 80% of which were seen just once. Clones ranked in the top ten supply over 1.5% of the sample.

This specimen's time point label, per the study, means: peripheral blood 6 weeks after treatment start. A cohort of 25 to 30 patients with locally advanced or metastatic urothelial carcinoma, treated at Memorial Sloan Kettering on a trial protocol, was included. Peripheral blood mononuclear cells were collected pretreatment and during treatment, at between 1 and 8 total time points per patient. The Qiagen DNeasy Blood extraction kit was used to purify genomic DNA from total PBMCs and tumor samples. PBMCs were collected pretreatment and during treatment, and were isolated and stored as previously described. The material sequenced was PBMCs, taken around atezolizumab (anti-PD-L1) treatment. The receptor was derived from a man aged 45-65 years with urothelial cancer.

The nucleotide sequence is given as TGTGCCAGTAGTACCCGAGTGGGGCGGACCGGGGAGCTGTTTTTT. It codes for CASSTRVGRTGELFF. The sequence is built from TRBV19 and TRBJ2-2; TRBD1 is a weak D gene call, 5 bases matching. Including cysteine and phenylalanine, the CDR3 has 15 amino acids. The DNA shown is the 45-base CDR3, in frame from base 1. The germline V gene (reference sequence) yields LNHDA for CDR1 and SQIVND for CDR2. V loses 4 bases of germline sequence and J loses 5 bases, and the interval between the two ends is 14 bases.